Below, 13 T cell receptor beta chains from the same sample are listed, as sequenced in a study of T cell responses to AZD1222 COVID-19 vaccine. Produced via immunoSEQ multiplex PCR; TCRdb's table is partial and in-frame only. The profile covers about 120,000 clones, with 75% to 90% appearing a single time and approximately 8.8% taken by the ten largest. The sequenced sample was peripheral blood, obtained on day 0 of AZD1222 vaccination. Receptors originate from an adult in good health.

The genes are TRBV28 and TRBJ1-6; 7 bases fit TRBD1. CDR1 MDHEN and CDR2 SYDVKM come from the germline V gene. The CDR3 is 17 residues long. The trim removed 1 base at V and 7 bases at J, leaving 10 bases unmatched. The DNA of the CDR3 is TGTGCCAGCAGTTTATCGCGGCAGGGGGACGGAAATTCACCCCTCCACTTT. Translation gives CASSLSRQGDGNSPLHF.

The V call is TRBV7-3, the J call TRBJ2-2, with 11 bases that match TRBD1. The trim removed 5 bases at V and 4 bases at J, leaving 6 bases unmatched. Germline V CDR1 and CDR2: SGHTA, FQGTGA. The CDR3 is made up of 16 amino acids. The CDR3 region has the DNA TGTGCCAGCAGCCCCGGACAGGGGGCCGTCACCGGGGAGCTGTTTTTT. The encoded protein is CASSPGQGAVTGELFF.

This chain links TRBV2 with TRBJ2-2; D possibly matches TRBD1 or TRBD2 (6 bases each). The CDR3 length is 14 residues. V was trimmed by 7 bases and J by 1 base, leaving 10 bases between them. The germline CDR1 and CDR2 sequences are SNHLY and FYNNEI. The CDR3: CASTGARNTGELFF. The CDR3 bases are TGTGCCAGCACGGGGGCCCGGAACACCGGGGAGCTGTTTTTT.

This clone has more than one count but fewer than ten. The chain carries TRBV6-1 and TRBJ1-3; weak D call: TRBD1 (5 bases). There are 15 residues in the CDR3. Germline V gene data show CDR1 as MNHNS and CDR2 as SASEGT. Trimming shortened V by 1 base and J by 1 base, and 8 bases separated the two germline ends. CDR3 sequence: CASSEETGSGNTIYF. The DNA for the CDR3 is TGTGCCAGCAGTGAAGAAACAGGTTCTGGAAACACCATATATTTT.

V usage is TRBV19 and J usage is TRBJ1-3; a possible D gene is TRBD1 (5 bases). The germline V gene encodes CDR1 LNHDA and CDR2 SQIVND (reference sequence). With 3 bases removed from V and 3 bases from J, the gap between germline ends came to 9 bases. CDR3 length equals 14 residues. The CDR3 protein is CASSILRVGNTIYF. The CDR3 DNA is TGTGCCAGTAGTATTCTCAGGGTTGGAAACACCATATATTTT.

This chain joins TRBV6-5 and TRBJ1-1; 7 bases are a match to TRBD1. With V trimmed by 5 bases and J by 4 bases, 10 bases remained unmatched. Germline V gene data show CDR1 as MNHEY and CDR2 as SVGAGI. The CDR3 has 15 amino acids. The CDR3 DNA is TGTGCCAGCAGTCCCGGGACAGTCGAGGGCACTGAAGCTTTCTTT. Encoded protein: CASSPGTVEGTEAFF.

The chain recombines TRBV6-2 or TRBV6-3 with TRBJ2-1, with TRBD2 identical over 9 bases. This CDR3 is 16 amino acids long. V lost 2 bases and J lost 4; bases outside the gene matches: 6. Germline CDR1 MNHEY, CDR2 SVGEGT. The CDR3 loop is CASSYSGGRAYNEQFF. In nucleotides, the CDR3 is TGTGCCAGCAGTTACAGCGGCGGGAGGGCGTACAATGAGCAGTTCTTC.

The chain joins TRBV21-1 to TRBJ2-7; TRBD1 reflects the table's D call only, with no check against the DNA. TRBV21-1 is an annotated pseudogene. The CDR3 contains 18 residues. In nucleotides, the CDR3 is TGTGCCAGCAGCCGACTAAGAGGGGTGGGGACAGTTAACTACGAGCAGTACTTC. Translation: CASSRLRGVGTVNYEQYF.

The CDR3, as DNA: TGTGCCAGCAGTTCTAGGGAGACTCAGCCCCAGCATTTT. As protein: CASSSRETQPQHF. V is TRBV6-5 and J is TRBJ1-5; D is undetermined. The ends were cut back, 4 bases at V and 6 bases at J, with 10 bases in the middle. The V gene's germline CDR1 is MNHEY and CDR2 SVGAGI. This CDR3 is built from 13 residues.

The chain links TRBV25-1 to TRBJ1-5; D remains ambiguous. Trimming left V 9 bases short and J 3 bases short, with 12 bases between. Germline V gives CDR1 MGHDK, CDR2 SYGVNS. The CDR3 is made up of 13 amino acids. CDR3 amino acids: CARYDADNQPQHF. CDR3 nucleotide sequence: TGTGCCAGGTATGACGCTGACAATCAGCCCCAGCATTTT.

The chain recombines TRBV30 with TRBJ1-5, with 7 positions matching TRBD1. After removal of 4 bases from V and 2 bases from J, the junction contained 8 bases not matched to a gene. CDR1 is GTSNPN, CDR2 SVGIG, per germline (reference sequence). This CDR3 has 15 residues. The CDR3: CAWNDQTGGNQPQHF. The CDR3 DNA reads TGTGCCTGGAACGACCAAACAGGGGGCAATCAGCCCCAGCATTTT.

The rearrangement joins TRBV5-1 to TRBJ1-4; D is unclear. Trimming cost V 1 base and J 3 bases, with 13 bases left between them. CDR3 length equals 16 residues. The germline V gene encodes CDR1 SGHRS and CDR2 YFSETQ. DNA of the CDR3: TGCGCCAGCAGCTTGACGCCGGGGAGGGCTAATGAAAAACTGTTTTTT. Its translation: CASSLTPGRANEKLFF.

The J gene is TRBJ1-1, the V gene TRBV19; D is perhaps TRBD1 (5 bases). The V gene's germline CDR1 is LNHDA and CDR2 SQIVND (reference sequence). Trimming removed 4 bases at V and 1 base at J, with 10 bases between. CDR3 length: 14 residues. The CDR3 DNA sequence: TGTGCCAGTAGTAGCCGCAGGGAGAACACTGAAGCTTTCTTT. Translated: CASSSRRENTEAFF. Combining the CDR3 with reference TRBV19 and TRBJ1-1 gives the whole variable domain DGGITQSPKYLFRKEGQNVTLSCEQNLNHDAMYWYRQDPGQGLRLIYYSQIVNDFQKGDIAEGYSVSREKKESFPLTVTSAQKNPTAFYLCASSSRRENTEAFFGQGTRLTVV.